The 28 T cell receptor beta chains below come from one sample, sequenced in a study of vaccination and CD4 T cells after COVID-19. Treatment denoted: roughly nine-day PBMC culture with coronavirus spike peptide pools or control peptides (ViraFEST assay). The Oncomine TCR Beta short-read assay was applied to DNA of cultured CD4+ T cells. TCRdb ran MiXCR on the PCR reads and lists one entry per CDR3 protein. The table lists 15,000 to 25,000 distinct CDR3 sequences, about two fifths of them singletons. What these receptors recognize is not known. Sample: cultured CD4+ T cells from blood. These receptors were obtained from a human donor with COVID-19.

The rearrangement uses TRBV20-1 and TRBJ2-3, with TRBD2 as a possible D gene (5 bases). The CDR3 length is 15 residues. Germline assignment: CDR1 DFQATT and CDR2 SNEGSKA (reference sequence). The V and J ends lost 0 bases and 2 bases respectively, with 12 bases between them. DNA for the CDR3: TGCAGTGCTAGAGATCTCCTAGCAGTCACAGATACGCAGTATTTT. It is translated as CSARDLLAVTDTQYF.

In its sample, this clonotype ranks as medium-sized. The chain employs TRBV4-3 and TRBJ2-5, with TRBD2 matching over 12 bases. Looked up from germline, CDR1 is LGHNA and CDR2 is YSLEER. The CDR3 consists of 18 residues. V dropped 1 base and J dropped 4; count of bases not matched to a gene: 10. The CDR3 loop is CASSQVLASGGAGETQYF. The CDR3 coding sequence is TGCGCCAGCAGCCAAGTTCTGGCTAGCGGGGGGGCGGGAGAGACCCAGTACTTC.

This chain uses TRBV21-1 with TRBJ2-5. TRBV21-1 is classified as a pseudogene. CDR3 size: 14 residues. CDR3 bases: TGTGCCAGCAGCAAAGGGACGGGCCAAGAGACCCAGTACTTC. Translation: CASSKGTGQETQYF.

This rearrangement joins TRBV7-3 to TRBJ2-7, with D unresolved. The CDR3 is made up of 12 amino acids. Germline lookup yields CDR1 SGHTA and CDR2 FQGTGA. The V gene lost 1 base and the J gene lost 7 bases, with 8 bases spanning the gap. The CDR3, as DNA: TGTGCCAGCAGCTTAAGCGGAGTTGAGCAGTACTTC. It translates to CASSLSGVEQYF.

The chain uses TRBV7-8 and TRBJ1-1; D is unresolved. V was shortened by 4 bases and J by 2 bases, with 11 bases between the two germline ends. The CDR3 loop spans 14 amino acids. Germline V lookup: CDR1 SGHVS, CDR2 FQNEAQ. The CDR3 region is CASSSKQKNTEAFF. The CDR3 coding sequence is TGTGCCAGCAGCTCAAAACAGAAAAACACTGAAGCTTTCTTT.

This chain joins TRBV6-1 and TRBJ1-2, with D uncertain. The V gene lost 4 bases and the J gene lost 4 bases, with 10 bases spanning the gap. The CDR3 length is 13 residues. Germline values: CDR1 MNHNS, CDR2 SASEGT. The CDR3 DNA reads as TGTGCCAGCAGTGTCGGGAGTCGCTATGGCTACACCTTC. Translating gives CASSVGSRYGYTF.

This clonotype was detected only a few times. The chain links TRBV19 to TRBJ2-5, with D unresolved. The V and J ends lost 10 bases and 2 bases respectively, with 17 bases between them. The V gene's germline CDR1 is LNHDA and CDR2 SQIVND (reference sequence). The CDR3 has 14 amino acids. CDR3 protein: CATKYGVGQETQYF. CDR3 nucleotides: TGTGCCACCAAATATGGGGTTGGGCAAGAGACCCAGTACTTC.

A few counts support this clonotype. The rearrangement joins TRBV20-1 to TRBJ1-4; D unresolved. The V gene lost 0 bases and the J gene lost 0 bases, with 11 bases spanning the gap. The CDR3 sequence is 16 residues long. Germline CDR1 DFQATT, CDR2 SNEGSKA (reference sequence). The CDR3 loop is CSARDLISATNEKLFF. The CDR3 DNA reads TGCAGTGCTAGAGATCTCATCTCAGCAACTAATGAAAAACTGTTTTTT.

This chain joins TRBV18 and TRBJ2-2; D gene ambiguous. V dropped 3 bases and J dropped 7 bases, with 12 bases sitting between them. Germline V CDR1 and CDR2: KGHSH, LQKENI. CDR3 length: 14 residues. CDR3 sequence (DNA): TGTGCCAGCTCACCGACGGTGGGATACGGGGAGCTGTTTTTT. It codes for CASSPTVGYGELFF.

The J gene is TRBJ2-5, the V gene TRBV11-3, with D perhaps given as TRBD1 or TRBD2 (5 bases each). V was pared by 2 bases and J by 2 bases, with 9 bases between. The CDR3 runs to 14 residues. Germline values: CDR1 SGHNT, CDR2 YENEEA. CDR3 loop: CASSLQGPQETQYF. CDR3 sequence (DNA): TGTGCCAGCAGCTTACAGGGACCTCAAGAGACCCAGTACTTC. Using reference TRBV11-3 and TRBJ2-5 for the parts outside the CDR3, the full variable domain is EAGVVQSPRYKIIEKKQPVAFWCNPISGHNTLYWYLQNLGQGPELLIRYENEEAVDDSQLPKDRFSAERLKGVDSTLKIQPAELGDSAVYLCASSLQGPQETQYFGPGTRLLVL.

This clonotype was observed a few times. The chain recombines TRBV19 with TRBJ1-2; 8 bases match TRBD1. Unmatched junction bases numbered 7, after V lost 6 bases and J lost 4 bases. The CDR3 loop spans 14 amino acids. CDR1 and CDR2 (germline): LNHDA, SQIVND (reference sequence). CDR3 in amino acids: CASRAIQGAYGYTF. As DNA, the CDR3 is TGTGCCAGTAGGGCCATCCAGGGGGCCTATGGCTACACCTTC.

This clonotype was recorded a few times. The J gene is TRBJ1-1, the V gene TRBV20-1, with TRBD1 matching over 7 bases. The CDR3 length is 14 residues. CDR1 DFQATT and CDR2 SNEGSKA come from the germline V gene (reference sequence). V gave up 0 bases and J gave up 4 bases; unmatched junction bases: 5. The CDR3 DNA reads as TGCAGTGCTAGAGAAACAGGGGCGCTCACTGAAGCTTTCTTT. As protein: CSARETGALTEAFF.

This clonotype appeared a single time. V is TRBV5-1 and J is TRBJ2-4; the D gene is possibly TRBD1 (5 bases). CDR1 SGHRS and CDR2 YFSETQ come from the germline V gene. This CDR3 has 14 residues. Trimming pared 0 bases from V and 3 bases from J, leaving 7 bases between. The CDR3 loop reads CASSLGQGKNIQYF. The DNA for the CDR3 is TGCGCCAGCAGCTTGGGCCAGGGCAAAAACATTCAGTACTTC.

This clonotype was found a few times. This chain connects TRBV27 to TRBJ1-1; D perhaps matches TRBD1 (5 bases). Germline loops: CDR1 MNHEY, CDR2 SMNVEV (reference sequence). Trimming cost V 7 bases and J 4 bases, with 13 bases left between them. The CDR3 loop spans 13 amino acids. The CDR3 sequence is CASKPAGGTEAFF. The CDR3 DNA reads as TGTGCCAGCAAACCGGCCGGGGGCACTGAAGCTTTCTTT.

The gene calls are TRBV7-2 and TRBJ1-4; D unresolved. Germline V CDR1 and CDR2: SGHTA, FQGNSA. V was cut by 5 bases and J by 6 bases, with 13 bases left in between. The CDR3 is 14 amino acids. CDR3 DNA: TGTGCCAGCAGCCGGCGCGGCCCCGATGAAAAACTGTTTTTT. Translating gives CASSRRGPDEKLFF. Full variable domain (outside the CDR3, taken from reference TRBV7-2 and TRBJ1-4): GAGVSQSPSNKVTEKGKDVELRCDPISGHTALYWYRQSLGQGLEFLIYFQGNSAPDKSGLPSDRFSAERTGGSVSTLTIQRTQQEDSAVYLCASSRRGPDEKLFFGSGTQLSVL.

V is TRBV2 and J is TRBJ2-2; 8 bases match TRBD2. CDR1 and CDR2 from the germline V gene are SNHLY and FYNNEI. The CDR3 totals 15 residues. Trimming cost V 8 bases and J 4 bases; bases outside gene matches: 9. CDR3 sequence reads: CASGFERGFTGELFF. The CDR3 DNA reads TGTGCCAGCGGGTTCGAGCGGGGGTTCACCGGGGAGCTGTTTTTT.

The chain employs TRBV6-5 and TRBJ2-5; D might be TRBD1 or TRBD2, each matching 7 bases. V gave up 4 bases and J gave up 5 bases, with 17 bases separating them. CDR1 and CDR2 from the germline V gene are MNHEY and SVGAGI. This CDR3 comprises 15 residues. CDR3 loop: CASSLQGRAGETQYF. CDR3 DNA sequence: TGTGCCAGCAGTTTACAGGGGAGGGCTGGGGAGACCCAGTACTTC.

The rearrangement uses TRBV12-3 or TRBV12-4 and TRBJ2-1, with 12 bases matching TRBD1. V lost 5 bases to trimming and J lost 1 base; unmatched junction nucleotides: 6. CDR3 size: 17 residues. CDR3 protein: CASSKGTGGFSYNEQFF. The CDR3 bases are TGTGCCAGCAGTAAAGGGACAGGGGGCTTTTCCTACAATGAGCAGTTCTTC.

This clonotype was counted a few times. This chain joins TRBV9 and TRBJ1-1; D not resolved. Germline-derived CDR1 and CDR2 are SGDLS and YYNGEE. The CDR3 consists of 15 residues. V was cut by 3 bases and J by 1 base, with 13 bases left in between. For the CDR3, the DNA is TGTGCCAGCAGCGCCTCAGATATGGGGAACACTGAAGCTTTCTTT. Translated, it gives CASSASDMGNTEAFF.

This CDR3 is CASSPGSSYNSPLHF. As DNA, the CDR3 is TGTGCCAGTAGCCCGGGCAGCTCCTATAATTCACCCCTCCACTTT. V usage is TRBV19 and J usage is TRBJ1-6; D unclear. Trimming pared 6 bases from V and 0 bases from J, leaving 9 bases between. Germline V gives CDR1 LNHDA, CDR2 SQIVND (reference sequence). The CDR3 totals 15 residues.

The chain employs TRBV30 and TRBJ2-7; TRBD2 matches 10 bases. The CDR3 sequence is 14 residues long. In germline, CDR1 is GTSNPN, CDR2 SVGIG (reference sequence). Trimming at V came to 3 bases and at J to 4 bases, leaving 6 bases not matched to a gene. In nucleotides, the CDR3 is TGTGCCTGGAGGACCGGTAGCGGGGGGTACGAGCAGTACTTC. Its protein product is CAWRTGSGGYEQYF.

This clonotype occurred a few times. This chain connects TRBV4-1 to TRBJ1-5; D is unclear. The V gene lost 4 bases and the J gene lost 2 bases, with 12 bases spanning the gap. The germline V gene has CDR1 MGHRA and CDR2 YSYEKL. The CDR3 totals 15 residues. CDR3 nucleotides: TGCGCCAGCAGCCTCGGGGTGTGGGGCAATCAGCCCCAGCATTTT. Translated: CASSLGVWGNQPQHF.

The CDR3 DNA reads as TGTGCCAGCAGTTCCCCGGGACAGGGGGCCTACGAGCAGTACTTC. Translated, it gives CASSSPGQGAYEQYF. The V gene is TRBV27, the J gene TRBJ2-7; 11 positions match TRBD1. V gave up 4 bases and J gave up 2 bases; unmatched junction bases: 4. CDR1 and CDR2 from the germline V gene are MNHEY and SMNVEV (reference sequence). The CDR3 spans 15 residues.

This clonotype was counted a few times. The chain carries TRBV2 and TRBJ2-7; maybe TRBD2 (6 bases). This CDR3 has 13 amino acids. The germline V gene has CDR1 SNHLY and CDR2 FYNNEI. The ends were cut back, 8 bases at V and 4 bases at J, with 15 bases in the middle. CDR3 loop: CASGGVFEYEQYF. In DNA form, the CDR3 reads TGTGCCAGCGGCGGGGTGTTTGAATACGAGCAGTACTTC.

The table lists this clonotype with a few counts. This chain uses TRBV6-5 with TRBJ2-2; possibly TRBD2 for D (6 bases). Per the germline V gene, CDR1 is MNHEY and CDR2 is SVGAGI. The CDR3 loop spans 13 amino acids. V lost 3 bases and J 7 bases, leaving 9 bases between the germline ends. CDR3 coding DNA: TGTGCCAGCAGTTATCCCGGGGGCGGGGAGCTGTTTTTT. Protein product: CASSYPGGGELFF.

This clonotype was seen a few times. The rearrangement uses TRBV7-9 and TRBJ1-2; 11 bases are a match to TRBD1. The CDR3 consists of 14 residues. Trimming removed 5 bases from V and 8 bases from J; junction bases left unmatched: 7. Germline CDR1 and CDR2: SEHNR and FQNEAQ (reference sequence). This CDR3 is CASSQGQGAGGYTF. The CDR3, as DNA: TGTGCCAGCAGCCAAGGACAGGGGGCGGGAGGCTACACCTTC.

The table lists this clonotype with a count of one. The chain uses TRBV5-4 and TRBJ1-2; D call uncertain. Deletions cut 4 bases from V and 4 bases from J, with 14 bases between. The CDR3 loop spans 14 amino acids. The germline V gene encodes CDR1 SGHNT and CDR2 YYREEE (reference sequence). CDR3 sequence: CASSVQRQPYGYTF. In nucleotides, the CDR3 is TGTGCCAGCAGCGTCCAAAGGCAGCCCTATGGCTACACCTTC. Together with reference TRBV5-4 and TRBJ1-2, the CDR3 gives the full variable domain: ETGVTQSPTHLIKTRGQQVTLRCSSQSGHNTVSWYQQALGQGPQFIFQYYREEENGRGNFPPRFSGLQFPNYSSELNVNALELDDSALYLCASSVQRQPYGYTFGSGTRLTVV.

The J gene is TRBJ1-1, the V gene TRBV7-9; weak D call: TRBD1 (5 bases). The germline gives CDR1 SEHNR, CDR2 FQNEAQ (reference sequence). The V and J ends lost 5 bases and 6 bases respectively, with 16 bases between them. This CDR3 is built from 14 residues. CDR3 in DNA: TGTGCCAGCAGCCCCCTGCAGGGTAGGGCTGAAGCTTTCTTT. This gives the protein CASSPLQGRAEAFF.